Each of the 18 T cell receptor beta chains below was sequenced from the same sample in a study of blood T cell repertoires in COVID-19 (dated by TCRdb to 2019 to 2021). Library creation used the immunoSEQ multiplex PCR assay. TCRdb took over this immuneACCESS table, retaining in-frame rearrangements with V and J assigned. Such tables are incomplete; in checked studies, under half of the missing clones stem from an unresolved V gene, and the remainder is unexplained. The table for this sample lists 150,000 to 200,000 clones; roughly 88% of them were counted only once. The ten largest account for 9% of the sample. Source material: PBMCs or T cells enriched from blood (not recorded which). All receptors derive from a young woman who had recovered from COVID-19.

The V and J genes are TRBV4-1 and TRBJ2-2; D unresolved. The CDR3 has 16 residues. Germline CDR1 is MGHRA and CDR2 is YSYEKL. V was cut by 0 bases and J by 4 bases, with 12 bases left in between. CDR3 nucleotide sequence: TGCGCCAGCAGCCAAGATCATCCCCTAGTCACCGGGGAGCTGTTTTTT. Translating gives CASSQDHPLVTGELFF.

This clone was seen once. The genes are TRBV27 and TRBJ2-3; D is uncertain. In germline, CDR1 is MNHEY, CDR2 SMNVEV (reference sequence). V lost 5 bases and J 0 bases, leaving 15 bases between the germline ends. There are 16 residues in the CDR3. CDR3 sequence: CASSPFTVTSTDTQYF. The CDR3 DNA sequence: TGTGCCAGCAGTCCCTTTACAGTTACTAGCACAGATACGCAGTATTTT.

This chain's CDR3 is CASSPLGRAVVEAFF. The CDR3 region has the DNA TGTGCCAGCAGTCCGCTGGGGCGCGCAGTAGTCGAAGCTTTCTTT. This sequence joins TRBV28 and TRBJ1-1; possibly TRBD1 for D (5 bases). Germline values: CDR1 MDHEN, CDR2 SYDVKM. The ends were cut back, 5 bases at V and 8 bases at J, with 21 bases in the middle. This CDR3 spans 15 amino acids.

The DNA for the CDR3 is TGCAGTGCTAGTTTAGCCCCCAATGAGCAGTTCTTC. Encoded protein: CSASLAPNEQFF. V usage is TRBV20-1 and J usage is TRBJ2-1; no clear D gene. V lost 3 bases to trimming and J lost 6 bases, with 9 bases between them. This CDR3 contains 12 residues. CDR1 is DFQATT, CDR2 SNEGSKA, per germline (reference sequence).

For the CDR3, the DNA is TGCGCCAGCAGCTCCCCCGGGTCGATAAGTGGGGAGCAGTTCTTC. Its translation: CASSSPGSISGEQFF. The chain links TRBV5-1 to TRBJ2-1; D gene ambiguous. The germline CDR1 and CDR2 sequences are SGHRS and YFSETQ. V lost 3 bases to trimming and J lost 10 bases, with 20 bases between them. CDR3 length equals 15 residues.

This chain connects TRBV19 to TRBJ2-7; D perhaps matches TRBD1 (5 bases). CDR3 length equals 14 residues. Germline CDR1 reads LNHDA; CDR2 reads SQIVND (reference sequence). The V end lost 5 bases, the J end lost 1 base, and 12 bases lay between the germline ends. CDR3 sequence reads: CASSASTGSYEQYF. CDR3 DNA sequence: TGTGCCAGTAGTGCGTCAACAGGTTCCTACGAGCAGTACTTC.

The chain combines TRBV15 with TRBJ2-4, with 7 bases aligning to TRBD2. CDR3 length: 16 amino acids. With V trimmed by 8 bases and J by 0 bases, 10 bases remained unmatched. Germline CDR1 and CDR2: LNHNV and YYDKDF (reference sequence). CDR3 amino acids: CATADLAALAKNIQYF. The CDR3 DNA sequence: TGTGCCACCGCCGATCTAGCGGCGCTAGCCAAAAACATTCAGTACTTC.

The CDR3 sequence is CASSIVGTGVLYGYTF. The CDR3 DNA reads as TGTGCCAGCAGTATCGTGGGGACAGGGGTCCTCTATGGCTACACCTTC. The V call is TRBV11-1, the J call TRBJ1-2; TRBD1 matches 10 bases. Germline V lookup: CDR1 SGHAT, CDR2 FQDESV (reference sequence). V trimming: 6 bases; J trimming: 4 bases; junction bases outside the gene matches: 11. The CDR3 is made up of 16 amino acids.

CDR3 sequence (DNA): TGTGCCAGCAGCTACGACAGGGTCCCCAATTCACCCCTCCACTTT. As protein: CASSYDRVPNSPLHF. V is TRBV7-8 and J is TRBJ1-6, with TRBD1 identical over 7 bases. Germline V lookup: CDR1 SGHVS, CDR2 FQNEAQ. The CDR3 runs 15 residues. Trimming removed 4 bases from V and 7 bases from J; junction bases left unmatched: 7. The variable domain in full, completed from reference TRBV7-8 and TRBJ1-6, reads GAGVSQSPRYKVAKRGQDVALRCDPISGHVSLFWYQQALGQGPEFLTYFQNEAQLDKSGLPSDRFFAERPEGSVSTLKIQRTQQEDSAVYLCASSYDRVPNSPLHFGNGTRLTVT.

This chain joins TRBV25-1 and TRBJ1-1, with 10 bases aligning to TRBD1. J lost 5 bases, V lost 1 base, and 4 bases had no gene match. Germline values: CDR1 MGHDK, CDR2 SYGVNS. The CDR3 covers 15 residues. Here the CDR3 DNA reads TGTGCCAGCAGTGAATGGGGACAGGGGAAGACTGAAGCTTTCTTT. Amino acids: CASSEWGQGKTEAFF.

The V call is TRBV10-3, the J call TRBJ2-5; D is perhaps TRBD1 (6 bases). Germline V gene sequence: CDR1 ENHRY, CDR2 SYGVKD. V dropped 6 bases and J dropped 4 bases, with 12 bases sitting between them. This CDR3 is built from 13 residues. The CDR3, as DNA: TGTGCCATCAGCGGACAGTGGACAGAGACCCAGTACTTC. Translating it yields CAISGQWTETQYF.

This chain joins TRBV24-1 and TRBJ2-2; 7 bases are a match to TRBD1. Germline V gene data show CDR1 as KGHDR and CDR2 as SFDVKD. V trimming: 4 bases; J trimming: 0 bases; junction bases outside the gene matches: 4. This CDR3 spans 16 amino acids. Here the CDR3 DNA reads TGTGCCACCAGTGACACAGGGGTTACGAACACCGGGGAGCTGTTTTTT. It yields the protein CATSDTGVTNTGELFF.

A single count supports this clone. Here the CDR3 reads CASSFLTGAMNTEAFF. The CDR3 DNA sequence: TGTGCCAGCAGCTTTCTAACAGGGGCAATGAACACTGAAGCTTTCTTT. This sequence joins TRBV11-1 and TRBJ1-1; the match to TRBD1 covers 7 bases. Germline CDR1 reads SGHAT; CDR2 reads FQDESV (reference sequence). J lost 0 bases, V lost 3 bases, and 7 bases had no gene match. This CDR3 is 16 amino acids long.

The chain has TRBV24-1 and TRBJ2-3; 10 bases fit TRBD2. V lost 3 bases and J lost 3; bases outside the gene matches: 5. This CDR3 is 16 amino acids long. Germline assignment: CDR1 KGHDR and CDR2 SFDVKD. The CDR3: CATSDLLAGDTDTQYF. Written as DNA, the CDR3 is TGTGCCACCAGTGATCTGCTAGCGGGAGATACAGATACGCAGTATTTT.

The V and J genes are TRBV7-2 and TRBJ2-5; the match to TRBD2 covers 11 bases. The ends lost 1 base at V and 5 bases at J; junction bases unmatched: 3. Germline CDR1 SGHTA, CDR2 FQGNSA. The CDR3 sequence is 15 residues long. CDR3 nucleotide sequence: TGTGCCAGCAGCTTAGTGGCTAGCGGGAGGGAGACCCAGTACTTC. It specifies CASSLVASGRETQYF.

The V gene is TRBV20-1, the J gene TRBJ2-3, with TRBD2 matching 14 bases. V gave up 3 bases and J gave up 3 bases; unmatched junction bases: 2. Per germline, CDR1 DFQATT and CDR2 SNEGSKA (reference sequence). There are 15 residues in the CDR3. For the CDR3, the DNA is TGCAGTGCTAGTCGGACTAGCGGGAGGACAGATACGCAGTATTTT. Translating it yields CSASRTSGRTDTQYF.

Concerning this clone: One junction end does not reproduce the germline sequence, and a read error may be involved. The chain combines TRBV10-3 with TRBJ1-5; TRBD1 is a possible D gene (5 bases). The CDR3 consists of 15 residues. In germline, CDR1 is ENHRY, CDR2 SYGVKD. CDR3 sequence reads: CAPTQGPWGNQPQHF. The CDR3 bases are TGTGCCCCGACGCAGGGCCCCTGGGGCAATCAGCCTCAGCATTTT.

The chain combines TRBV2 with TRBJ2-3; perhaps TRBD2 as D (7 bases). The CDR3 has 16 residues. Per germline, CDR1 SNHLY and CDR2 FYNNEI. The ends were cut back, 1 base at V and 3 bases at J, with 14 bases in the middle. DNA of the CDR3: TGTGCCAGCAGTGAAGTGCAGGGGCGGGGGACAGATACGCAGTATTTT. Translated, it gives CASSEVQGRGTDTQYF.